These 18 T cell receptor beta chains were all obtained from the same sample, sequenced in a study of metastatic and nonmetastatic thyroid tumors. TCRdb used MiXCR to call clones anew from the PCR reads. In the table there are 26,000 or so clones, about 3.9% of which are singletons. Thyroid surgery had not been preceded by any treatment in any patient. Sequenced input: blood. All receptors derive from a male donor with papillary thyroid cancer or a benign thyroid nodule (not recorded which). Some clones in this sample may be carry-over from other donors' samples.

CDR3 in amino acids: CASSLPGGSGYTF. The CDR3 DNA is TGTGCCAGCAGTTTACCGGGGGGATCGGGCTACACCTTC. This chain uses TRBV28 with TRBJ1-2; maybe TRBD1 (5 bases). Trimming shortened V by 2 bases and J by 8 bases, and 12 bases separated the two germline ends. Germline V gene sequence: CDR1 MDHEN, CDR2 SYDVKM. This CDR3 spans 13 amino acids.

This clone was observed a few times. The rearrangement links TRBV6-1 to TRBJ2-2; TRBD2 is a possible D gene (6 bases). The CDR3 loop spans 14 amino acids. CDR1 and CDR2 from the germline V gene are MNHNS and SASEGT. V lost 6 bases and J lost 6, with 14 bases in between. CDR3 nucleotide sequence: TGTGCCAGCAGGAAGGGATCGGGGGCCGGGGAGCTGTTTTTT. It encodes CASRKGSGAGELFF.

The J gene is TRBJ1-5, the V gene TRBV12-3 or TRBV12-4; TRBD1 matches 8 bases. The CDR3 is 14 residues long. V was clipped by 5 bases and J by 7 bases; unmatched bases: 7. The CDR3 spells CASSDHRQGQPQHF. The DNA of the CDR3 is TGTGCCAGCAGTGATCATCGACAGGGGCAGCCCCAGCATTTT.

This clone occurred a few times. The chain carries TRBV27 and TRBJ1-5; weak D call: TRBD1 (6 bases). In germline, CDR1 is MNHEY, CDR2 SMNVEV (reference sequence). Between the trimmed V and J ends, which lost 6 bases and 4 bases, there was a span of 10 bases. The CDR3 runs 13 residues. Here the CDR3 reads CASRQGLNQPQHF. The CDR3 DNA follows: TGTGCCAGCAGACAGGGATTAAATCAGCCCCAGCATTTT.

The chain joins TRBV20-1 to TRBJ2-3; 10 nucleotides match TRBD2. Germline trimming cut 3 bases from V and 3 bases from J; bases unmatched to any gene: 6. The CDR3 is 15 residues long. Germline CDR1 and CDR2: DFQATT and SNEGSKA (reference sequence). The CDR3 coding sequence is TGCAGTGCTAGTCCGCTAGCGGGAGATACAGATACGCAGTATTTT. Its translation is CSASPLAGDTDTQYF.

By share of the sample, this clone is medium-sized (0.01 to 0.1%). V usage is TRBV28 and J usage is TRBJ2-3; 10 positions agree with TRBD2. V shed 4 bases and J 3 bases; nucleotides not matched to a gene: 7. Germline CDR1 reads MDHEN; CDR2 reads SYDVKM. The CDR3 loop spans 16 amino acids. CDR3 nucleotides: TGTGCCAGCAGTTGGGCCCTAGCGGGAGATACAGATACGCAGTATTTT. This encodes CASSWALAGDTDTQYF.

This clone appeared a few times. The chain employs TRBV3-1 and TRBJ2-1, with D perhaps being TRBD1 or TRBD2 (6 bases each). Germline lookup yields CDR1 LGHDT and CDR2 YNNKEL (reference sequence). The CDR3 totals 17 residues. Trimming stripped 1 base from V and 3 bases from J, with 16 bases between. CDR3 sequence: CASSQAAGTLLYNEQFF. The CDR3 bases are TGTGCCAGCAGCCAAGCTGCGGGGACACTCCTCTACAATGAGCAGTTCTTC.

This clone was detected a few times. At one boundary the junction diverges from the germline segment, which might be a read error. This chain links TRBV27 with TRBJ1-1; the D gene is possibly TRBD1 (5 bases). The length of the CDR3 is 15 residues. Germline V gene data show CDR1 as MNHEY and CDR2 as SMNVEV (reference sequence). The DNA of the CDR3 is TGTGCCGGCAGTATAACGGGACTTAGAAACACTGAAGCTTTCTTT. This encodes CAGSITGLRNTEAFF.

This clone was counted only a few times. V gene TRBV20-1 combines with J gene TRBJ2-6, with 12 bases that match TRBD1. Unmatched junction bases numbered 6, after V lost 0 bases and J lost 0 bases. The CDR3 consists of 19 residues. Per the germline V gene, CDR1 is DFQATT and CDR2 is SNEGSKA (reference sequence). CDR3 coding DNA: TGCAGTGCTAGAGATCGGGGGACAGGGGGCCTCTCTGGGGCCAACGTCCTGACTTTC. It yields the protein CSARDRGTGGLSGANVLTF.

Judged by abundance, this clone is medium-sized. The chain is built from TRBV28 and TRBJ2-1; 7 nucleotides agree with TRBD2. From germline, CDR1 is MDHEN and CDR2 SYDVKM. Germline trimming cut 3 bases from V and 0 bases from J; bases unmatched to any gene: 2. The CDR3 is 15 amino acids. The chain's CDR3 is CASSLGGSSYNEQFF. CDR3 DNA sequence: TGTGCCAGCAGTTTGGGCGGGAGCTCCTACAATGAGCAGTTCTTC.

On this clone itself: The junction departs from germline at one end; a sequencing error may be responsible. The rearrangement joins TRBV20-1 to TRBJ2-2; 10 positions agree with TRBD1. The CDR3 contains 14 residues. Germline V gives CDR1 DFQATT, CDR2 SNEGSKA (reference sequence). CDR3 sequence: CCAVGQGISGELFF. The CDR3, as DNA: TGCTGTGCAGTGGGACAGGGGATTAGCGGGGAGCTGTTTTTT.

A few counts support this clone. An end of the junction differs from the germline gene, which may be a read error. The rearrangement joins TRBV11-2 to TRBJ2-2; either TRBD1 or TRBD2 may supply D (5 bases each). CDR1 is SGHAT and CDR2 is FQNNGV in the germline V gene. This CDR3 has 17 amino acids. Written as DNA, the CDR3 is TGTGCCAGCAGCTTACAAGACTCAGGGTGGTTGGCCGGGGAGCCGTTTTTT. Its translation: CASSLQDSGWLAGEPFF.

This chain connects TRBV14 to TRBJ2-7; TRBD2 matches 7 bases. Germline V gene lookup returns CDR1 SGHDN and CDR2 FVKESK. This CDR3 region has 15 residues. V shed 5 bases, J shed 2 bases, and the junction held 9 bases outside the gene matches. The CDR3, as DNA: TGTGCCAGCAGCAGCCACGGAGCGGGAACCTACGAGCAGTACTTC. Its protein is CASSSHGAGTYEQYF.

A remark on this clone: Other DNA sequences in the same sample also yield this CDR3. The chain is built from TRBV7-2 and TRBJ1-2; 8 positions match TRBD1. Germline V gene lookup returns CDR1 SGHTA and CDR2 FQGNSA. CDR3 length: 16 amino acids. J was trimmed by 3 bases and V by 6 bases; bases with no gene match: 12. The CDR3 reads CASREGPGGADYGYTF. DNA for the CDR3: TGTGCCAGCAGGGAGGGTCCAGGGGGCGCAGACTATGGCTACACCTTC.

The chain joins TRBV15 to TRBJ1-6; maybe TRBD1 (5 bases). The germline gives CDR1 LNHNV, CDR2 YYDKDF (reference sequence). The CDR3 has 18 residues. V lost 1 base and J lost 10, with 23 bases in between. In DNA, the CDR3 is TGTGCCACCAGCAGAGGAATGCACAAGGGGACGCGGGGGTCACCCCTCCACTTT. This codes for CATSRGMHKGTRGSPLHF.

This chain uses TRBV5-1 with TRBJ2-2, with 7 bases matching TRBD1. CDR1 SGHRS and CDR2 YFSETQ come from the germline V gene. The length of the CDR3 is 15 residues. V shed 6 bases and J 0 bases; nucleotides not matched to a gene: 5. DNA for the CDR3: TGCGCCAGCATCTCCCAGGGGGCGAACACCGGGGAGCTGTTTTTT. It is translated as CASISQGANTGELFF.

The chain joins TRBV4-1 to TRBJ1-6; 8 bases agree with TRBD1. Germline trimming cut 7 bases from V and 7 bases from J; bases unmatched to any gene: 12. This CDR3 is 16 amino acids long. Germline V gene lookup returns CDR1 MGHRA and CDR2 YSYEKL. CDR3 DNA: TGCGCCAGCACCTCCTTACCCAGGGGGCGGAATTCACCCCTCCACTTT. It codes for CASTSLPRGRNSPLHF.

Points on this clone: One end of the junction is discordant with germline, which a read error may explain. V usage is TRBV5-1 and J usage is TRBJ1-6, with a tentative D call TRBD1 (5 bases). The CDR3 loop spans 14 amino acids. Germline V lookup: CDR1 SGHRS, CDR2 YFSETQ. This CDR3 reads CVSSPPGTNSPLHF. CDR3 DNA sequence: TGCGTCAGCAGCCCTCCCGGGACTAATTCACCCCTCCACTTT.